The 17 T cell receptor beta chains listed next were all sequenced from one sample in a study of T and B cells in COVID-19 patients. Each TRB amplification used about 220-500 ng of genomic DNA from blood. Multiplex PCR with BIOMED2 TRB-A/B primer pools amplified TRB rearrangements. TCRdb passed the multiplex PCR reads through MiXCR, listing each CDR3 protein once. The sample includes about 22,000 distinct CDR3 sequences, just under 30% of them seen just once. Sequenced input: blood. The receptors shown here come from a human donor who had recovered from COVID-19.

V and J are TRBV12-3 or TRBV12-4 and TRBJ1-4; D perhaps matches TRBD1 (5 bases). Trimming took 3 bases from V and 7 from J, leaving 15 bases between them. The CDR3 length is 15 residues. CDR3 in amino acids: CASSFSGDASEKLFF. The DNA of the CDR3 is TGTGCCAGCAGTTTCTCCGGGGACGCTTCTGAAAAACTGTTTTTT.

The genes are TRBV6-5 and TRBJ2-1, with a possible D match to TRBD2 (7 bases). V was clipped by 0 bases and J by 6 bases, with 21 bases between them. The CDR3 runs 18 residues. Germline V gives CDR1 MNHEY, CDR2 SVGAGI. The CDR3 bases are TGTGCCAGCAGTTACTCTGCCCGGTTAGGGGGAGGGACCAATGAGCAGTTCTTC. This sequence encodes CASSYSARLGGGTNEQFF.

This clonotype was picked up many times. J is TRBJ2-7 and V is TRBV27; 7 nucleotides agree with TRBD1. V gave up 2 bases and J gave up 3 bases; unmatched junction bases: 1. Germline CDR1 MNHEY, CDR2 SMNVEV (reference sequence). This CDR3 region has 13 residues. The CDR3 nucleotides read TGTGCCAGCAGTTTAGACAGGGACTACGAGCAGTACTTC. Protein product: CASSLDRDYEQYF.

This chain joins TRBV27 and TRBJ2-1; D uncertain. Trimming pared 5 bases from V and 8 bases from J, leaving 16 bases between. The germline V gene has CDR1 MNHEY and CDR2 SMNVEV (reference sequence). The CDR3 runs to 14 residues. The CDR3 reads CASSPQVSSHEQFF. The CDR3 DNA sequence: TGTGCCAGCAGTCCGCAGGTCTCATCGCATGAGCAGTTCTTC.

This clonotype was found many times. This sequence joins TRBV6-5 and TRBJ2-1; 10 bases match TRBD2. CDR3 length: 16 amino acids. With V trimmed by 6 bases and J by 7 bases, 12 bases remained unmatched. Germline V gives CDR1 MNHEY, CDR2 SVGAGI. The CDR3 protein is CASSRTSGTVWNEQFF. The CDR3 DNA reads TGTGCCAGCAGCCGTACTAGCGGGACGGTGTGGAATGAGCAGTTCTTC.

The V and J genes are TRBV27 and TRBJ2-7, with 14 bases matching TRBD2. Trimming at V came to 4 bases and at J to 0 bases, leaving 14 bases not matched to a gene. Germline CDR1 reads MNHEY; CDR2 reads SMNVEV (reference sequence). CDR3 size: 20 residues. Here the CDR3 DNA reads TGTGCCAGCAGTTCCATCGCAGGGACTAGCGGGAGTAGAGGCTCCTACGAGCAGTACTTC. Translating gives CASSSIAGTSGSRGSYEQYF.

This chain connects TRBV18 to TRBJ2-3; 12 positions match TRBD2. CDR1 KGHSH and CDR2 LQKENI come from the germline V gene. V trimming: 5 bases; J trimming: 6 bases; junction bases outside the gene matches: 15. The CDR3 spans 18 residues. DNA of the CDR3: TGTGCCAGCTCAAGAACTAGCGGGGGGTCAAATAGGTTCGATACGCAGTATTTT. Its protein is CASSRTSGGSNRFDTQYF.

This chain connects TRBV6-5 to TRBJ1-1; D might be TRBD1 (6 bases). The J call may not be correct, given that the DNA end is closer to TRBJ1-6. Germline loops: CDR1 MNHEY, CDR2 SVGAGI. The length of the CDR3 is 16 residues. The CDR3 coding sequence is TGTGCCAGCAGCAGTGTACAGGGCCCCACGGATTCACCCCTCCACTTT. It specifies CASSSVQGPTDSPLHF.

The V and J genes are TRBV6-5 and TRBJ2-1; TRBD2 matches at 16 bases. The germline V gene has CDR1 MNHEY and CDR2 SVGAGI. This CDR3 spans 18 amino acids. The junction had 9 bases not matched to a gene; V was cut back by 1 base and J by 9 bases. CDR3 sequence reads: CASSYFPGLAGGPGEQFF. CDR3 nucleotide sequence: TGTGCCAGCAGTTACTTCCCGGGACTAGCGGGAGGGCCGGGTGAGCAGTTCTTC.

The chain is built from TRBV4-2 and TRBJ2-7; weak D call: TRBD2 (6 bases). The CDR3 consists of 14 residues. Germline V gives CDR1 LGHNA, CDR2 YNFKEQ. V lost 0 bases to trimming and J lost 7 bases, with 13 bases between them. Here the CDR3 reads CASSQDLGGREQYF. The DNA of the CDR3 is TGTGCCAGCAGCCAAGATCTGGGGGGTAGAGAGCAGTACTTC.

This clonotype is categorized as medium-sized (0.01 to 0.1%). This sequence joins TRBV19 and TRBJ2-3, with 8 bases fitting TRBD2. The germline CDR1 and CDR2 sequences are LNHDA and SQIVND (reference sequence). The CDR3 spans 16 residues. V lost 3 bases and J lost 4; bases outside the gene matches: 9. This CDR3 is CASSMSGGMMADTQYF. As DNA, the CDR3 is TGTGCCAGTAGTATGTCGGGGGGGATGATGGCAGATACGCAGTATTTT.

V and J are TRBV30 and TRBJ1-5; D ambiguous. CDR1 and CDR2 from the germline V gene are GTSNPN and SVGIG (reference sequence). Trimming cost V 4 bases and J 4 bases, with 8 bases left between them. The CDR3 runs 12 residues. CDR3 sequence reads: CAWITENQPQHF. CDR3 DNA: TGTGCCTGGATTACGGAGAATCAGCCCCAGCATTTT.

The chain couples TRBV7-9 to TRBJ2-3; TRBD2 might be the D (5 bases). The CDR3 covers 14 residues. V was clipped by 3 bases and J by 7 bases, with 14 bases between them. Germline lookup yields CDR1 SEHNR and CDR2 FQNEAQ (reference sequence). Here the CDR3 DNA reads TGTGCCAGCAGCTTCGGATCAAGCGGAAATACGCAGTATTTT. Its protein product is CASSFGSSGNTQYF.

This rearrangement joins TRBV11-1 to TRBJ2-3; D is possibly TRBD2 (6 bases). V lost 4 bases, J lost 7 bases, and 21 bases lay in between. Germline V gene sequence: CDR1 SGHAT, CDR2 FQDESV (reference sequence). This CDR3 is built from 16 residues. CDR3 sequence: CASSSTATLAINTQYF. The CDR3 DNA reads as TGTGCCAGCAGCTCCACTGCGACCCTAGCGATAAATACGCAGTATTTT.

This chain uses TRBV6-6 with TRBJ2-4, with D possibly called TRBD1 or TRBD2 (5 bases each). Germline loops: CDR1 MNHNY, CDR2 SVGAGI (reference sequence). V was cut by 5 bases and J by 14 bases, with 13 bases left in between. The CDR3 length is 11 residues. The CDR3 DNA follows: TGTGCCAGCAGTGGGACGAACGTCGAGTACTTC. Protein product: CASSGTNVEYF.

This clonotype was recorded many times. The chain is built from TRBV15 and TRBJ2-2; D is uncertain. CDR3 length equals 12 residues. Germline V gene sequence: CDR1 LNHNV, CDR2 YYDKDF (reference sequence). V shed 3 bases and J shed 5 bases, with 4 bases lying between them. The CDR3 DNA follows: TGTGCCACCAGCAGGGGAACCGGGGAGCTGTTTTTT. It codes for CATSRGTGELFF.

This clonotype was detected only a few times. V is TRBV6-6 and J is TRBJ2-4; 13 nucleotides line up with TRBD2. Germline trimming cut 6 bases from V and 7 bases from J; bases unmatched to any gene: 9. Looked up from germline, CDR1 is MNHNY and CDR2 is SVGAGI (reference sequence). This CDR3 has 16 residues. This chain's CDR3 is CASSSGLAGAFNIQYF. The CDR3 DNA follows: TGTGCCAGCAGCTCCGGACTAGCGGGGGCCTTTAACATTCAGTACTTC.